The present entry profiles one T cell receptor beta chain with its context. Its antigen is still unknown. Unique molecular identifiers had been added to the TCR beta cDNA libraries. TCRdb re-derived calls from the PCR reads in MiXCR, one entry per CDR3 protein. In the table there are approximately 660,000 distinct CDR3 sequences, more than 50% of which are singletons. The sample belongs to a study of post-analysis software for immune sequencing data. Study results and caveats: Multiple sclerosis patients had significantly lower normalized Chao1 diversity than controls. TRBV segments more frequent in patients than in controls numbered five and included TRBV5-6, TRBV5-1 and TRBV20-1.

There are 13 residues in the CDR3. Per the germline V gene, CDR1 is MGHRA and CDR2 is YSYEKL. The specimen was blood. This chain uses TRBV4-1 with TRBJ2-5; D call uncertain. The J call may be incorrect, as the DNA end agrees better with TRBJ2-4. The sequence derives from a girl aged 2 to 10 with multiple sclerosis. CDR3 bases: TGCGCCAGCGGAGAGATAGCCAAAAACATTCAGTACTTC. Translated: CASGEIAKNIQYF.